This is a list of T cell receptor beta chains from one sample in a study of PD-1 blockade in classical Hodgkin lymphoma. TCRdb's table, derived via immunoSEQ multiplex PCR, lists solely in-frame clones and lacks some. Of around 45,000 clones in the sample, over 55% are singletons; the top ten hold 3%. The sequenced sample was peripheral blood mononuclear cells (PBMCs), obtained at baseline. These receptors originate from a human donor with classical Hodgkin lymphoma. CDR3s include the opening cysteine and the closing phenylalanine or tryptophan. The D gene is left open where the match is weak. Some rows mark clone size as missing; the rest say once, few, many or name a class of expanded clone.

CDR3 DNA: TGCAGCGTCAAAGGGGGAGGAACTGGGGGCTACACCTTC
CDR3 protein: CSVKGGGTGGYTF
clone size: medium-sized
J gene: TRBJ1-2
D gene: .
V gene: TRBV29-1

CDR3 DNA: TGTGCCAGCAGTCCAGGGCGGAGTGGCGGGGAGCTGTTTTTT
CDR3 protein: CASSPGRSGGELFF
clone size: .
J gene: TRBJ2-2
D gene: .
V gene: TRBV27

CDR3 DNA: TGTGCCAGCAGTGGTCGGTGGGGGAACACCGGGGAGCTGTTTTTT
CDR3 protein: CASSGRWGNTGELFF
clone size: .
J gene: TRBJ2-2
D gene: .
V gene: TRBV2

CDR3 DNA: TGTGCCAGCAGCAAAGAAGGGGCCGATTTGGACACTGAAGCTTTCTTT
CDR3 protein: CASSKEGADLDTEAFF
clone size: .
J gene: TRBJ1-1
D gene: .
V gene: TRBV21-1

CDR3 DNA: TGCGCCAGCAGCCAAGACTTCAGCGGCCTAGCCAAAAACATTCAGTACTTC
CDR3 protein: CASSQDFSGLAKNIQYF
clone size: .
J gene: TRBJ2-4
D gene: .
V gene: TRBV4-3

CDR3 DNA: TGTGCCAGCAGCCAGAGGAGCGGGGGCCTCTTAGTTAGAGAGACCCAGTACTTC
CDR3 protein: CASSQRSGGLLVRETQYF
clone size: .
J gene: TRBJ2-5
D gene: TRBD2
V gene: TRBV4-2

CDR3 DNA: TGTGCCAGCAGTTATAGCGGGGGGGCCGTTGAGCAGTTCTTC
CDR3 protein: CASSYSGGAVEQFF
clone size: .
J gene: TRBJ2-1
D gene: TRBD2
V gene: TRBV6-6

CDR3 DNA: TGTGCCAGCAGTTACAGGGAGCGAGGCTATGGCTACACCTTC
CDR3 protein: CASSYRERGYGYTF
clone size: .
J gene: TRBJ1-2
D gene: .
V gene: TRBV6-6

CDR3 DNA: TGTGCCAGCGTGGAGAAGGGGGGTAGCACAGATACGCAGTATTTT
CDR3 protein: CASVEKGGSTDTQYF
clone size: .
J gene: TRBJ2-3
D gene: .
V gene: TRBV6-6

CDR3 DNA: TGTGCCAGCAGCTTTGGGCTAGCGGGGGGCGATGAGCAGTTCTTC
CDR3 protein: CASSFGLAGGDEQFF
clone size: once
J gene: TRBJ2-1
D gene: TRBD2
V gene: TRBV5-6

CDR3 DNA: TGTGCCTGGCAATATGTTGGGGATACGCAGTATTTT
CDR3 protein: CAWQYVGDTQYF
clone size: .
J gene: TRBJ2-3
D gene: .
V gene: TRBV30

CDR3 DNA: TGTGCCAGCAGGGGACAGGGGGTGGATGAGGCTTTCTTT
CDR3 protein: CASRGQGVDEAFF
clone size: .
J gene: TRBJ1-1
D gene: TRBD1
V gene: TRBV28

CDR3 DNA: TGTGCCAGCAGCTTTAAAACCGAGGGAAGGGTTGGCTACACCTTC
CDR3 protein: CASSFKTEGRVGYTF
clone size: .
J gene: TRBJ1-2
D gene: .
V gene: TRBV5-6

CDR3 DNA: TGTGCCAGCAGCGCCCGACAGGGATACACTGAAGCTTTCTTT
CDR3 protein: CASSARQGYTEAFF
clone size: .
J gene: TRBJ1-1
D gene: TRBD1
V gene: TRBV11-2

CDR3 DNA: TGTGCCAGCAGCCCAGCGGGACAGCCGTATGGCTACACCTTC
CDR3 protein: CASSPAGQPYGYTF
clone size: .
J gene: TRBJ1-2
D gene: TRBD1
V gene: TRBV7-2

CDR3 DNA: TGTGCCAGCAGTGACCCCGGACAGGGGGCTGGTGGCTACACCTTC
CDR3 protein: CASSDPGQGAGGYTF
clone size: .
J gene: TRBJ1-2
D gene: TRBD1
V gene: TRBV25-1

CDR3 DNA: TGTGCCAGCAGGCCCCTCACGGGGGACTATGGCTACACCTTC
CDR3 protein: CASRPLTGDYGYTF
clone size: .
J gene: TRBJ1-2
D gene: .
V gene: TRBV28

CDR3 DNA: TGTGCCAGCAGGTCGGGACTAGCGGGAGGGCCCTCCGAGCAGTACTTC
CDR3 protein: CASRSGLAGGPSEQYF
clone size: .
J gene: TRBJ2-7
D gene: TRBD2
V gene: TRBV7-9

CDR3 DNA: TGTGCCAGCAGCCTAGGGGGGGGGAGCTCCTACGAGCAGTACTTC
CDR3 protein: CASSLGGGSSYEQYF
clone size: .
J gene: TRBJ2-7
D gene: .
V gene: TRBV5-4